Listed below are T cell receptor beta chains from one sample, sequenced in a study of blood T cells in healthy people across ages. TCRdb fed the 5' RACE reads into MiXCR, producing one record per CDR3 protein. The repertoire has 1,500,000 or so distinct CDR3 sequences, roughly two fifths of them found once; the top ten carry over 3.5%. The specimen sequenced was blood. The receptors were sampled from a woman aged 18-29 years in good health. Each CDR3 is given with its conserved first and last residue.

v_call cdr3_aa
TRBV6-2/TRBV6-3 CASSVTSGRSGGEQYF
TRBV4-3 CASSPTEGTAANTIYF
TRBV9 CASSLTTGRREKLFF
TRBV28 CASCDLDTSYEQYF
TRBV29-1 CSVTGALTDTQYF
TRBV3-1 CASSQDTGMTGGVEQYF
TRBV29-1 CSVVWDIQETQYF
TRBV7-9 CASSLPGAGETQYF
TRBV7-9 CASSAGTVQNTEAFF
TRBV11-2 CASSLVDGTNYGYTF
TRBV5-1 CASSLAAGGSSYEQYF
TRBV28 CASRTGALGYTF
TRBV9 CASSPNADSNQPQHF
TRBV28 CASSLSSAVQFF
TRBV6-4 CASSDSDSGHGQFF
TRBV6-5 CANRLVARHYEQYF
TRBV4-1 CASSQRWPTLDHDTQYF
TRBV20-1 CSARGREGHSTDTQYF
TRBV2 CASSEVGLMGNQPQHF
TRBV7-2 CASSPGKESSYNSPLHF
TRBV29-1 CSVGPGEFYEQYF
TRBV6-6 CATRRTGGESTEAFF
TRBV9 CASSERLAGGPDTQYF
TRBV25-1 CASATMLAGVETQYF
TRBV4-3 CASSQEDTGAYEQYF
TRBV13 CASSFQLNTEAFF
TRBV13 CASSLAQGPLHF
TRBV7-2 CASSLRSYASHNSPLHF
TRBV6-2/TRBV6-3 CASSPALGRGEPQHF
TRBV12-3/TRBV12-4 CASINTGFLGQFF
TRBV12-3/TRBV12-4 CASSARRGRTDTQYF
TRBV6-6 CASSPSPSSYNEQYF
TRBV7-9 CASSSGGTQGLTDTQYF
TRBV12-3/TRBV12-4 CASSLATGNQPQHF
TRBV4-1 CASSQVLLETQYF
TRBV20-1 CRARGETQYF
TRBV7-9 CASSFAFTYEQYF
TRBV20-1 CSARATATTEAFF
TRBV11-2 CASSLVSIDEQFF
TRBV11-2 CASSLVLEKQYF
TRBV7-8 CASSLERAGFLGYTF
TRBV29-1 CSVEDLRAGGTDTQYF
TRBV7-8 CASSLYGGGDQPKHF
TRBV7-2 CASSVRRVGSNSPLHF
TRBV10-3 CAISESGTGAAYTF